This TCR beta chain was observed in a study of blood T cell repertoires in COVID-19. At the level of the study: There were acute and convalescent COVID-19 samples, and they came from the United States, Italy and Spain.

Here immunoSEQ multiplex PCR was the method, and the copy in TCRdb shows in-frame clones only, minus some. The table has around 250,000 clones, about nine tenths seen once; the top ten hold 1.2%. The participants were between roughly 18 and 100 years old and came from roughly 24 US areas. Germline trimming cut 1 base from V and 2 bases from J; bases unmatched to any gene: 3. Germline values: CDR1 KGHSH, CDR2 LQKENI. This CDR3 comprises 15 residues. This sequence was found in a woman between 40 and 50 years old with acute COVID-19. Sequenced: PBMCs or T cells enriched from blood (not recorded which). The V call is TRBV18, the J call TRBJ2-7; TRBD1 matches at 9 bases. For the CDR3, the DNA is TGTGCCAGCTCACCACTCGGGACAGGGACCTACGAGCAGTACTTC. Its protein is CASSPLGTGTYEQYF.